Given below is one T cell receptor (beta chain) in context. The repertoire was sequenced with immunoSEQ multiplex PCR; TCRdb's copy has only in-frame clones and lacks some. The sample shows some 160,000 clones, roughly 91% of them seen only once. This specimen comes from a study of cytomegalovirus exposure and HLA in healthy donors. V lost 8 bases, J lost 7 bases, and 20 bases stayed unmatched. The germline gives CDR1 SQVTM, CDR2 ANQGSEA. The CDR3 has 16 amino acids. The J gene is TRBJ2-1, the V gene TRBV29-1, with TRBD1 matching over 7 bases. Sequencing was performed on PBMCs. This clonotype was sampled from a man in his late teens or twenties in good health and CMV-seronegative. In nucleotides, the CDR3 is TGCAGCACCGAAGGCCGAACAGGGGAATTTTTTAATGAGCAGTTCTTC. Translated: CSTEGRTGEFFNEQFF.